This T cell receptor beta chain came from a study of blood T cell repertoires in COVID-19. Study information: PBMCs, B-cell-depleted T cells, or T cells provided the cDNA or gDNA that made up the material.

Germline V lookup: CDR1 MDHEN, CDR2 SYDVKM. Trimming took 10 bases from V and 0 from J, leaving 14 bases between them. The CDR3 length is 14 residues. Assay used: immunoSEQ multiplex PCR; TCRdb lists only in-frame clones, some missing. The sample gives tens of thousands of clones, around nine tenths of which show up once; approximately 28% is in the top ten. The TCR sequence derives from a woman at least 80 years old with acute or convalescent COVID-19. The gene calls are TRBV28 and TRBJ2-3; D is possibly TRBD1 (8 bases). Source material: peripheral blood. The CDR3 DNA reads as TGTGCCACACAGGGGGGGATCAGCACAGATACGCAGTATTTT. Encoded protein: CATQGGISTDTQYF.